This T cell receptor beta chain was profiled in a study of blood T cell repertoires in COVID-19. Overall study context: COVID-19 samples collected from the United States, Italy and Spain covered acute and convalescent phases.

Method: immunoSEQ multiplex PCR; TCRdb's copy keeps in-frame clones and lacks some. There are some 250,000 clones in the sample; approximately 85% occur only once, and around 0.78% lies in the top ten. Deletions cut 5 bases from V and 1 base from J, with 14 bases between. The germline gives CDR1 SQVTM, CDR2 ANQGSEA. The CDR3 has 14 residues. The J gene is TRBJ2-5, the V gene TRBV29-1, with D unresolved. Sequenced sample: peripheral blood. The TCR was taken from a woman in her twenties or thirties with acute or convalescent COVID-19. CDR3 nucleotides: TGCAGCGTTCTGGTCCGCGGTAGCCAAGAGACCCAGTACTTC. Translating it yields CSVLVRGSQETQYF.